The TCR beta chain under discussion was sequenced for a study of blood T cell repertoires in COVID-19 (dated by TCRdb to 2018 to 2020). Context from the whole study: Samples covering the acute and convalescent phases of COVID-19 were provided by collaborators in the United States, Italy and Spain. Nearly every sample came with metadata listing a de-identified subject ID, COVID-19 status, age in years and sex. Samples came from the ongoing ImmuneRACE study (first 160 participants) plus 1,254 subjects from 6 global collaborators. Where HLA class I and class II types were available, the types were taken from metadata supplied by the sample provider, not from assay-based typing. The dataset comprised deeply sampled blood TCRbeta repertoires from subjects exposed to, actively infected with, or recovered from COVID-19. The repertoires were released in a freely available public database intended as a resource for research on the immune response to SARS-CoV-2. The material from the prospective study consisted of cDNA or gDNA derived from T cells, B-cell-depleted T cells, or PBMCs.

Results and caveats for the whole study, not just this receptor: How much clinical and demographic metadata was included differed by source and by participant, and the metadata was provided uncurated.

TCRbeta CDR3 regions were amplified from genomic DNA using the immunoSEQ Assay, a bias-controlled multiplex PCR. On the study's bioinformatics: Nucleated cell counts per sample were estimated from amplification of reference gene primers within the assay. To quantify the absolute abundance of each unique TCRbeta CDR3 rearrangement, sequence reads were collapsed and filtered. For each sample, productive Simpson clonality was calculated by taking the square root of Simpson's diversity index across productive rearrangements. As stored in TCRdb, this immuneACCESS dataset retains in-frame rearrangements with V and J assigned. A fraction of the clones does not appear; measured against another copy, unresolved V genes explain less than half of the discrepancy, and the remainder lacks a known reason. V, J and clone size reflect that table, while D and trimming were determined from the DNA. This sample lists fewer than 200,000 clones; around 82% were detected once. Roughly 6.4% of the sample belongs to the ten largest clones.

Trimming removed 2 bases from V and 2 bases from J, leaving 7 bases between the germline ends. Via the germline V gene, CDR1 is WSHSY and CDR2 SAAADI. Spanning cysteine to phenylalanine, the CDR3 consists of 14 amino acids. Only the CDR3 region is kept as DNA, spanning 42 bases read in frame from base 1. One collaborating source in Seattle enrolled patients during active infection and followed them longitudinally through the course of disease. Whole blood was collected in K2EDTA tubes by collaborating institutions according to the institutions' own protocols. For TCRbeta analysis, collaborators shipped samples in one of three forms: frozen whole blood, isolated PBMCs, or DNA extracted from either of those sample types. Turning to this clone: The antigen it binds to is not known. Per-base quality was not reported, and no clone a single base away is much larger than it.

The source material was peripheral blood. The chain is encoded by TRBV10-2 joined to TRBJ1-3, with the D gene not confidently named. This clonotype originated in a woman in her thirties or forties with COVID-19, enrolled during active disease. The sequenced DNA: TGCGCCAGCAGTGAGATGGGAGCTGGAAACACCATATATTTT. This gives the protein CASSEMGAGNTIYF.